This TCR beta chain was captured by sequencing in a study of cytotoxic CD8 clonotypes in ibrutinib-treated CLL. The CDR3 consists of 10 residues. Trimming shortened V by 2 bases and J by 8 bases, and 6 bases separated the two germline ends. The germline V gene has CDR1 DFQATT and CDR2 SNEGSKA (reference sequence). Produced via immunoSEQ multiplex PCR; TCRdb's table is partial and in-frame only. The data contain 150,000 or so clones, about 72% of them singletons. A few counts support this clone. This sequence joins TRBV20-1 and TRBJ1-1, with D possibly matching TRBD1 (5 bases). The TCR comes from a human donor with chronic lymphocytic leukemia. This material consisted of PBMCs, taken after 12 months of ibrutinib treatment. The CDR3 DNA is TGCAGTGCTAGACGACAGGAAGCTTTCTTT. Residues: CSARRQEAFF.